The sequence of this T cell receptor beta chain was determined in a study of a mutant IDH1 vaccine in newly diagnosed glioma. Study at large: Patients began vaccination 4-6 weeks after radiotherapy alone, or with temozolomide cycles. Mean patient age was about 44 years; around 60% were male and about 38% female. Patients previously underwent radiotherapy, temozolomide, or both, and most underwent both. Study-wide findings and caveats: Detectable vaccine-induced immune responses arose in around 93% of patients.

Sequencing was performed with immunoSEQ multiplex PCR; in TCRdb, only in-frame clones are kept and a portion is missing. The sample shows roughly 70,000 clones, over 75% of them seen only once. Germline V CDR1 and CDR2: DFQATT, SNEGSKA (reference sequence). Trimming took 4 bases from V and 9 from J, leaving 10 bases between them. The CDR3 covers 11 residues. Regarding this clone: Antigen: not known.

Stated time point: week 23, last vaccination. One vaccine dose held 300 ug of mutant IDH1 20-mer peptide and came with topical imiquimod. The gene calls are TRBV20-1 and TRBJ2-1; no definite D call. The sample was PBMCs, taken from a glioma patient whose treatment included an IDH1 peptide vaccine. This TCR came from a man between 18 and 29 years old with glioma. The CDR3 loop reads CSAKGFSEQFF. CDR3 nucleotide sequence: TGCAGTGCTAAAGGGTTTTCTGAGCAGTTCTTC.